The 24 T cell receptor beta chains below were found in one sample sequenced in a study of T cells in Graves' hyperthyroidism and ophthalmopathy. The CDR3 regions of TCR beta were amplified from RNA transcripts. HTBI primers were employed in a first-round RT-PCR of the TCR CDR3. TCRdb re-analysed the multiplex PCR reads in MiXCR, keeping a single row per CDR3 protein. The profile shows approximately 870,000 distinct CDR3 sequences, about 38% of them singletons. The sample comprised blood. The receptors were sampled from a young man with Graves' hyperthyroidism.

This chain's CDR3 is CASSLTGTPTYEQYF. DNA for the CDR3: TGTGCCAGCAGCCTTACCGGGACCCCTACCTACGAGCAGTACTTC. This sequence joins TRBV4-2 and TRBJ2-7; D tentatively reads TRBD1 or TRBD2 (5 bases each). Trimming left V 4 bases short and J 2 bases short, with 15 bases between. CDR3 length equals 15 residues. The germline V gene has CDR1 LGHNA and CDR2 YNFKEQ.

This clonotype was picked up many times. In DNA, the CDR3 is TGTGCCACCAGCACCCGGACAGGGTTGCAGCCCCAGCATTTT. This gives the protein CATSTRTGLQPQHF. The V gene is TRBV15, the J gene TRBJ1-5, with 8 bases that match TRBD1. The V gene end was trimmed by 4 bases and the J gene end by 7 bases; junction bases not matched to a gene: 6. Germline V gene data show CDR1 as LNHNV and CDR2 as YYDKDF (reference sequence). CDR3 length equals 14 residues.

This clonotype was seen only a few times. The chain uses TRBV7-9 and TRBJ1-1; D call uncertain. The CDR3 consists of 15 residues. Looked up from germline, CDR1 is SEHNR and CDR2 is FQNEAQ (reference sequence). Trimming left V 5 bases short and J 1 base short, with 14 bases between. In nucleotides, the CDR3 is TGTGCCAGCAGCCCTAGAAGGGTAGAGAACACTGAAGCTTTCTTT. It is translated as CASSPRRVENTEAFF.

The table lists this clonotype with many counts. V usage is TRBV7-9 and J usage is TRBJ1-2; D call uncertain. In germline, CDR1 is SEHNR, CDR2 FQNEAQ (reference sequence). CDR3 length: 13 residues. The ends were cut back, 5 bases at V and 3 bases at J, with 10 bases in the middle. The CDR3 reads CASSTDTDYGYTF. The DNA for the CDR3 is TGTGCCAGCAGCACCGACACCGACTATGGCTACACCTTC.

Only a few counts were recorded for this clonotype. The chain links TRBV9 to TRBJ1-1; D gene ambiguous. CDR3 length: 15 amino acids. V lost 4 bases and J lost 0, with 13 bases in between. The germline V gene has CDR1 SGDLS and CDR2 YYNGEE. The CDR3 sequence: CASSLEVYLNTEAFF. CDR3 coding DNA: TGTGCCAGCAGCTTAGAGGTGTATCTGAACACTGAAGCTTTCTTT.

This clonotype was seen ten or more times. The chain couples TRBV15 to TRBJ1-6; the match to TRBD1 covers 8 bases. The CDR3 extends over 14 amino acids. Germline-derived CDR1 and CDR2 are LNHNV and YYDKDF (reference sequence). The V gene end was trimmed by 5 bases and the J gene end by 9 bases; junction bases not matched to a gene: 6. The chain's CDR3 is CATSVQGAGSPLHF. CDR3 nucleotide sequence: TGTGCCACCAGCGTGCAGGGGGCTGGTTCACCCCTCCACTTT.

This sequence joins TRBV2 and TRBJ2-7, with 11 bases identical to TRBD2. The CDR3 runs 14 residues. J lost 4 bases, V lost 8 bases, and 7 bases had no gene match. The germline V gene encodes CDR1 SNHLY and CDR2 FYNNEI. CDR3 loop: CASDGGLADYEQYF. The CDR3 DNA is TGTGCCAGCGACGGGGGACTAGCGGATTACGAGCAGTACTTC.

This clonotype occurred many times. The chain has TRBV15 and TRBJ2-6, with TRBD2 as a possible D gene (6 bases). Germline assignment: CDR1 LNHNV and CDR2 YYDKDF (reference sequence). V was pared by 1 base and J by 0 bases, with 19 bases between. The CDR3 sequence is 20 residues long. The CDR3 loop is CATSRVLELADNSGANVLTF. The CDR3 DNA reads as TGTGCCACCAGCAGAGTCCTCGAACTAGCCGATAACTCTGGGGCCAACGTCCTGACTTTC.

The gene calls are TRBV7-9 and TRBJ2-3, with D maybe TRBD2 (5 bases). The germline V gene has CDR1 SEHNR and CDR2 FQNEAQ (reference sequence). The length of the CDR3 is 15 residues. Trimming stripped 3 bases from V and 2 bases from J, with 12 bases between. The CDR3: CASSFFGLSTDTQYF. The CDR3 nucleotides are TGTGCCAGCAGCTTCTTCGGACTTTCCACAGATACGCAGTATTTT.

The CDR3 spells CASSLAVQAEGNTIYF. CDR3 DNA sequence: TGCGCCAGCAGCTTGGCCGTGCAGGCGGAGGGAAACACCATATATTTT. The J gene is TRBJ1-3, the V gene TRBV5-1, with no clear D. The CDR3 is made up of 16 amino acids. The V end lost 0 bases, the J end lost 4 bases, and 14 bases lay between the germline ends. From germline, CDR1 is SGHRS and CDR2 YFSETQ.

This clonotype was seen at least ten times. The CDR3 DNA reads TGCAGCGTTCCGGGACAGGGGGCTGGCTATGGCTACACCTTC. Protein sequence: CSVPGQGAGYGYTF. The V and J genes are TRBV29-1 and TRBJ1-2; 12 nucleotides agree with TRBD1. V dropped 5 bases and J dropped 4; count of bases not matched to a gene: 5. The CDR3 runs 14 residues. The germline V gene encodes CDR1 SQVTM and CDR2 ANQGSEA.

Concerning this clonotype itself: Possible read error: a much larger clone is one base away. The chain joins TRBV5-6 to TRBJ2-5; either TRBD1 or TRBD2 may fit D (5 bases each). CDR1 is SGHDT and CDR2 is YYEEEE in the germline V gene. The CDR3 covers 11 residues. Here the CDR3 reads CATGRQGTQYF. As DNA, the CDR3 is TGTGCCACGGGACGCCAAGGGACCCAGTACTTC. The complete variable domain, with remaining parts taken from reference TRBV5-6 and TRBJ2-5, reads DAGVTQSPTHLIKTRGQQVTLRCSPKSGHDTVSWYQQALGQGPQFIFQYYEEEERQRGNFPDRFSGHQFPNYSSELNVNALLLGDSALYLCATGRQGTQYFGPGTRLLVL.

This clonotype occurred many times. This chain joins TRBV2 and TRBJ1-2, with 10 bases identical to TRBD1. Trimming took 8 bases from V and 7 from J; bases not matched to a gene: 13. Germline V lookup: CDR1 SNHLY, CDR2 FYNNEI. CDR3 length: 15 amino acids. DNA of the CDR3: TGTGCCAGCGGAAGGTCGACAGGGGGCTTAGGTGGCTACACCTTC. Translation gives CASGRSTGGLGGYTF. Complete variable domain (other parts from reference TRBV2 and TRBJ1-2): EPEVTQTPSHQVTQMGQEVILRCVPISNHLYFYWYRQILGQKVEFLVSFYNNEISEKSEIFDDQFSVERPDGSNFTLKIRSTKLEDSAMYFCASGRSTGGLGGYTFGSGTRLTVV.

This clonotype was detected many times. The chain is built from TRBV15 and TRBJ1-4; TRBD1 matches 7 bases. The V segment lost 5 bases and the J segment 5 bases; nucleotides outside the gene matches: 8. Germline values: CDR1 LNHNV, CDR2 YYDKDF (reference sequence). CDR3 length equals 15 residues. CDR3 nucleotide sequence: TGTGCCACCAGCCTGTGGACAGGTGGGAATGAAAAACTGTTTTTT. Translating gives CATSLWTGGNEKLFF.

The V and J genes are TRBV7-6 and TRBJ2-5, with TRBD1 matching 7 bases. Looked up from germline, CDR1 is SGHVS and CDR2 is FNYEAQ. This CDR3 contains 14 residues. V lost 4 bases, J lost 6 bases, and 8 bases stayed unmatched. The CDR3 loop is CASSSGTVQKTQYF. In nucleotides, the CDR3 is TGTGCCAGCAGCTCCGGGACAGTTCAAAAGACCCAGTACTTC.

This clonotype occurred many times. V is TRBV12-3 or TRBV12-4 and J is TRBJ1-5; no clear D gene. The V gene lost 4 bases and the J gene lost 0 bases, with 13 bases spanning the gap. The CDR3 is 16 residues long. Here the CDR3 DNA reads TGTGCCAGCAGTTCCTCTGAGTGGTATAGCAATCAGCCCCAGCATTTT. This translates into CASSSSEWYSNQPQHF.

This clonotype was found a few times. The chain links TRBV19 to TRBJ2-2; D perhaps matches TRBD2 (5 bases). The V gene lost 5 bases and the J gene lost 5 bases, with 9 bases spanning the gap. Germline CDR1 reads LNHDA; CDR2 reads SQIVND (reference sequence). The CDR3 loop spans 13 amino acids. CDR3 DNA: TGTGCCAGTAGTCCGCGGGCGACCGGGGAGCTGTTTTTT. Its translation: CASSPRATGELFF.

The gene calls are TRBV19 and TRBJ1-5; D is undetermined. V was pared by 7 bases and J by 2 bases, with 12 bases between. The CDR3 is 14 residues long. Germline V gene data show CDR1 as LNHDA and CDR2 as SQIVND (reference sequence). The CDR3 DNA reads as TGTGCCAGTAAAAGGCTCGGGGGCAATCAGCCCCAGCATTTT. This translates into CASKRLGGNQPQHF.

This chain connects TRBV20-1 to TRBJ2-7, with TRBD1 matching over 9 bases. The trim removed 3 bases at V and 2 bases at J, leaving 14 bases unmatched. The V gene's germline CDR1 is DFQATT and CDR2 SNEGSKA (reference sequence). The CDR3 runs 17 residues. This CDR3 is CSARGSPGTGQTYEQYF. DNA of the CDR3: TGCAGTGCTAGGGGGTCCCCCGGGACAGGGCAAACCTACGAGCAGTACTTC.

The chain recombines TRBV6-5 with TRBJ1-1, with TRBD1 as a possible D gene (5 bases). With 3 bases removed from V and 1 base from J, the gap between germline ends came to 9 bases. This CDR3 is built from 14 residues. Per the germline V gene, CDR1 is MNHEY and CDR2 is SVGAGI. The CDR3 DNA reads as TGTGCCAGCAGTTATACGGGACGGAACACTGAAGCTTTCTTT. This translates into CASSYTGRNTEAFF.

The chain joins TRBV7-3 to TRBJ2-3, with 7 bases that match TRBD2. The CDR3 length is 15 residues. The germline gives CDR1 SGHTA, CDR2 FQGTGA. V lost 2 bases, J lost 3 bases, and 5 bases stayed unmatched. The CDR3 nucleotides read TGTGCCAGCAGCTTAGCCCTAGCGGAAACAGATACGCAGTATTTT. Its translation: CASSLALAETDTQYF.

The J gene is TRBJ1-5, the V gene TRBV20-1; 7 bases map to TRBD1. The V segment lost 6 bases and the J segment 2 bases; nucleotides outside the gene matches: 16. Germline V lookup: CDR1 DFQATT, CDR2 SNEGSKA (reference sequence). CDR3 length equals 17 residues. CDR3 sequence reads: CSAPPGRGRRGNQPQHF. CDR3 nucleotides: TGCAGTGCCCCCCCTGGGAGGGGGCGTAGGGGCAATCAGCCCCAGCATTTT.

The chain is built from TRBV29-1 and TRBJ1-5; weak D call: TRBD1 (6 bases). Germline loops: CDR1 SQVTM, CDR2 ANQGSEA. Trimming left V 8 bases short and J 5 bases short, with 13 bases between. This CDR3 is built from 12 residues. The CDR3 sequence: CSLEGGDQPQHF. Written as DNA, the CDR3 is TGCAGCTTGGAGGGGGGAGATCAGCCCCAGCATTTT. Combining the CDR3 with reference TRBV29-1 and TRBJ1-5 gives the whole variable domain SAVISQKPSRDICQRGTSLTIQCQVDSQVTMMFWYRQQPGQSLTLIATANQGSEATYESGFVIDKFPISRPNLTFSTLTVSNMSPEDSSIYLCSLEGGDQPQHFGDGTRLSIL.

The V and J genes are TRBV10-3 and TRBJ2-7; no clear D gene. Germline lookup yields CDR1 ENHRY and CDR2 SYGVKD. The CDR3 consists of 13 residues. Trimming shortened V by 10 bases and J by 2 bases, and 15 bases separated the two germline ends. CDR3 sequence: CASTDGTTYEQYF. DNA of the CDR3: TGTGCCAGCACCGACGGAACCACCTACGAGCAGTACTTC.